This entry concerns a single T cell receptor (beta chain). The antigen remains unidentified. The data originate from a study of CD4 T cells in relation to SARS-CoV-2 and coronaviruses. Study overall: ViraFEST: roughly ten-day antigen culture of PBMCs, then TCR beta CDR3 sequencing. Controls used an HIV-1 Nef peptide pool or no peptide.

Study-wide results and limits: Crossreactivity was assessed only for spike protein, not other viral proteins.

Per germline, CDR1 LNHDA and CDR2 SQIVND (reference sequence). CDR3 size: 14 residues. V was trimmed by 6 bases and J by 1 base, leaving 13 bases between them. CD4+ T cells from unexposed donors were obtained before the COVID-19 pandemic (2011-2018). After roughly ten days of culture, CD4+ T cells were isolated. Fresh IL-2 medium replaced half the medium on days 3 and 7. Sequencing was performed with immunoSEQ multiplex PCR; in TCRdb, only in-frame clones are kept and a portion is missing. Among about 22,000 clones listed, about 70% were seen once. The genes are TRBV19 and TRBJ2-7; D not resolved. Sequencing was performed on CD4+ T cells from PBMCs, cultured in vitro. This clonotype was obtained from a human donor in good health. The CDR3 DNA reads TGTGCCAGTAGCGATGACAATTTTTCCTACGAGCAGTACTTC. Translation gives CASSDDNFSYEQYF.